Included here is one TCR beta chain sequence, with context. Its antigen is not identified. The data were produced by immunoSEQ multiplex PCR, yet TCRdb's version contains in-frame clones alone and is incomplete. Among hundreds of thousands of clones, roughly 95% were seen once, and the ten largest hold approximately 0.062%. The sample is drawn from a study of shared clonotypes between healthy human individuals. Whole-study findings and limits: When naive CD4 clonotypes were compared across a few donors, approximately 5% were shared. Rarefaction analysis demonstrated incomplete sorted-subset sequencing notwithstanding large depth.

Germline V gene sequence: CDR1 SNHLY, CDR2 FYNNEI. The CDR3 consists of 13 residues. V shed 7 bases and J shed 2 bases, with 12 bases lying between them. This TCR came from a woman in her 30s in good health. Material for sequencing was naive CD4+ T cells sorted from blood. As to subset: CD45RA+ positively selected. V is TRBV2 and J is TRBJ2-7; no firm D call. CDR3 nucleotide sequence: TGTGCCAGCATTCGACCAAGCCCCTACGAGCAGTACTTC. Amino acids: CASIRPSPYEQYF.